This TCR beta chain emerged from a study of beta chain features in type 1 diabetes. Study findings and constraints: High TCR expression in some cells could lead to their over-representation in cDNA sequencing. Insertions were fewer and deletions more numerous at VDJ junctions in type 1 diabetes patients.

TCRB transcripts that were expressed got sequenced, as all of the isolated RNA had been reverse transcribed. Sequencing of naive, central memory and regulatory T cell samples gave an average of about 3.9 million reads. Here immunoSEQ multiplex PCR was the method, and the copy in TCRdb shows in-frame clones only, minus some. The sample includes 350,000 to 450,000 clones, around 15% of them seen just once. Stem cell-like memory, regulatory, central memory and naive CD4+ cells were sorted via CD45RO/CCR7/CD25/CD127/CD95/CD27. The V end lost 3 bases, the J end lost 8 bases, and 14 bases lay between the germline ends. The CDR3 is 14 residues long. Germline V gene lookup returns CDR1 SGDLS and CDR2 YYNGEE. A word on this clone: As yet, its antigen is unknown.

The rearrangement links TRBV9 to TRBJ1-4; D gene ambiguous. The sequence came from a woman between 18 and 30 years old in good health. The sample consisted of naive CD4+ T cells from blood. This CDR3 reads CASSEPGGAEKLFF. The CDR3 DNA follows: TGTGCCAGCAGCGAGCCCGGTGGTGCGGAAAAACTGTTTTTT.